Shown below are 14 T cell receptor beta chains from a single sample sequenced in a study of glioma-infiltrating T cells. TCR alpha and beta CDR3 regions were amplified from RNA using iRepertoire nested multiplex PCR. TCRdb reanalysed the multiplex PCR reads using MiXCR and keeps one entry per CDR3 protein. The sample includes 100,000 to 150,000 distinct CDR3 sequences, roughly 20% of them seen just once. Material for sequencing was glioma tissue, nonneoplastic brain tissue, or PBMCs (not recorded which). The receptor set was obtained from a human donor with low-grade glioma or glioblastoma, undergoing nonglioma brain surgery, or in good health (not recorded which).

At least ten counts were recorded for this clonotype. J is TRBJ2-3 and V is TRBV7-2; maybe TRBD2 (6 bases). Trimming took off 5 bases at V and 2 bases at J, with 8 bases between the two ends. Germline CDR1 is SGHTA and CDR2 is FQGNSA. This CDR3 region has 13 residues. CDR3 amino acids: CASSPLATDTQYF. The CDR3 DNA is TGTGCCAGCAGCCCACTAGCCACAGATACGCAGTATTTT.

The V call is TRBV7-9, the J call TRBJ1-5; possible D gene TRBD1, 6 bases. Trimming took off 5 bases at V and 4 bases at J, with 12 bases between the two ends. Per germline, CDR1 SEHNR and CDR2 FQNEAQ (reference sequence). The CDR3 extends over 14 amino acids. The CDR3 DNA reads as TGTGCCAGCAGCCAGGGGTCAGAGAATCAGCCCCAGCATTTT. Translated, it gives CASSQGSENQPQHF.

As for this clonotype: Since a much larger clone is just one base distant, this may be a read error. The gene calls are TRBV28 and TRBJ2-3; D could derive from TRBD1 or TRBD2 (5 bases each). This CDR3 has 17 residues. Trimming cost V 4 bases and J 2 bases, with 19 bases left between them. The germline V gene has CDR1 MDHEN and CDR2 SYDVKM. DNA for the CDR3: TGTGCCAGCAGTTCCGGGGCCAGCGAGAGCCACACAGATACGCAGTATTTT. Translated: CASSSGASESHTDTQYF.

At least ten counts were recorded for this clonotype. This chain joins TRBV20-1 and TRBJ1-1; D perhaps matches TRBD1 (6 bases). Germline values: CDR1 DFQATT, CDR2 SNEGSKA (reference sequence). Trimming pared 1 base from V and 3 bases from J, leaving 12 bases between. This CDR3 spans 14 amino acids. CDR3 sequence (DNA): TGCAGTGCTAGAGGCACAGGGTGGGACACTGAAGCTTTCTTT. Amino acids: CSARGTGWDTEAFF.

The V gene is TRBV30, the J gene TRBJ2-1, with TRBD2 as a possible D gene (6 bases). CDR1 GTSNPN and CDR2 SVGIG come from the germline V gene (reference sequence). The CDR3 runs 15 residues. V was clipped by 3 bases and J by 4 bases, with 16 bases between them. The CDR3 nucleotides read TGTGCCTGGAGAATGCGGGATGGATTGTACAATGAGCAGTTCTTC. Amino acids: CAWRMRDGLYNEQFF.

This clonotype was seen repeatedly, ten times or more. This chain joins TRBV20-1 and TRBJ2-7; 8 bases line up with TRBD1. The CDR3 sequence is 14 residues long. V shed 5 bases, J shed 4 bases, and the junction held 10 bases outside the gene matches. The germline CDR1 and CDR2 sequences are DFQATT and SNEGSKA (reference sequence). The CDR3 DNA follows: TGCAGTGCTGGACTACCGGGACAGGTTTACGAGCAGTACTTC. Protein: CSAGLPGQVYEQYF.

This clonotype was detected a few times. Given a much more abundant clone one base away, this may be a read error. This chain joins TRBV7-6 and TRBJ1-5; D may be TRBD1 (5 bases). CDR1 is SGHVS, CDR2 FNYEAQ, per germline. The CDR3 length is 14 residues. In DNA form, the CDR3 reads TGTGCCAGCGGCTTAGCCTTCCCAGGGCAGCCCCAGCATTTT. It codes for CASGLAFPGQPQHF.

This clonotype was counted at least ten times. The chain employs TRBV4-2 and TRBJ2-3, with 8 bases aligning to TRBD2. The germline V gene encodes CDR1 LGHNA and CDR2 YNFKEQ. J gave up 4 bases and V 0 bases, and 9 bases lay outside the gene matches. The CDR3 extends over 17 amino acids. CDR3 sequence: CASSQDLAVGRADTQYF. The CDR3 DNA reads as TGTGCCAGCAGCCAAGATCTGGCGGTCGGGAGGGCAGATACGCAGTATTTT.

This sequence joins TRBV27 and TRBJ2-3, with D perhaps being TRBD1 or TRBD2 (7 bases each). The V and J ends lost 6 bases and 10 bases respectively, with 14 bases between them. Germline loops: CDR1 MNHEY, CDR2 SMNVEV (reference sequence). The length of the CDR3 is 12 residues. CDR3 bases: TGTGCCAGCAGCCCCAGGGGGGGAGCGCAGTATTTT. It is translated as CASSPRGGAQYF.

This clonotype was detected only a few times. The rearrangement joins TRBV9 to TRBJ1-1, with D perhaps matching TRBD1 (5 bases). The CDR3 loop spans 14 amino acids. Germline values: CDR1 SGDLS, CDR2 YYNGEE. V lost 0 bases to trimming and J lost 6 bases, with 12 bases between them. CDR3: CASSVAPDNSEAFF. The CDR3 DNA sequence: TGTGCCAGCAGCGTAGCTCCGGACAACTCTGAAGCTTTCTTT.

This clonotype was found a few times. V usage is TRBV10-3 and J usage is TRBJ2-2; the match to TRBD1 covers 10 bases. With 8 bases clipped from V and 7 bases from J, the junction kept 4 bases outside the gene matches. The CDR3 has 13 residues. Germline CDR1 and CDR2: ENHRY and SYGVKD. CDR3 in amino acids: CAISGTGDGELFF. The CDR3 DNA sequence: TGTGCCATCTCCGGGACAGGGGACGGGGAGCTGTTTTTT.

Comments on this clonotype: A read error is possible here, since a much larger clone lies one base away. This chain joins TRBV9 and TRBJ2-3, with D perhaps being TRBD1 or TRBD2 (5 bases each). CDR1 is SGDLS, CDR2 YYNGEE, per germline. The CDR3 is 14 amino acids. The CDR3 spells CANSSGPLGDTQYF. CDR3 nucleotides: TGTGCCAACAGCTCGGGGCCGCTTGGAGATACGCAGTATTTT.

Here the CDR3 reads CASSLILADSYEQYF. The CDR3 nucleotides read TGTGCCAGCAGCCTTATACTAGCGGATTCCTACGAGCAGTACTTC. The chain links TRBV4-2 to TRBJ2-7; 8 bases fit TRBD2. The V gene's germline CDR1 is LGHNA and CDR2 YNFKEQ. V lost 4 bases and J lost 1; bases outside the gene matches: 6. The CDR3 has 15 residues.

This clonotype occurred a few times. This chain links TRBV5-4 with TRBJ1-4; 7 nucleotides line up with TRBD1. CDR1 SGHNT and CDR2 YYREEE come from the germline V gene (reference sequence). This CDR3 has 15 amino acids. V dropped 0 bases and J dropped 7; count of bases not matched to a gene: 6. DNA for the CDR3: TGTGCCAGCAGCTTGGAGGGGGCACTAGGTGAAAAACTGTTTTTT. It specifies CASSLEGALGEKLFF.